This TCR beta chain was profiled in a study of T cells in localized non-small cell lung cancer. The CDR3 sequence is 15 residues long. Germline V CDR1 and CDR2: MNHGY, SAAAGT. Trimming removed 8 bases from V and 0 bases from J, with 14 bases in between. Samples of adjacent lung lacking atypia were obtained no closer than 2 cm to the tumor margin. Generated by immunoSEQ multiplex PCR, the TCRdb table keeps only in-frame clones and is missing some. This sample carries approximately 1,600 clones, 20% to 30% of them seen once, and the ten largest clones take roughly 20%. The origin of this receptor is an older male donor with stage II lung adenocarcinoma. The input for sequencing was normal lung tissue next to the tumor, taken before any cancer treatment. The chain has TRBV6-8 and TRBJ1-3; D is uncertain. CDR3 region: CASGNRFSSGNTIYF. The CDR3 DNA sequence: TGTGCCAGCGGAAATCGGTTCAGCTCTGGAAACACCATATATTTT.